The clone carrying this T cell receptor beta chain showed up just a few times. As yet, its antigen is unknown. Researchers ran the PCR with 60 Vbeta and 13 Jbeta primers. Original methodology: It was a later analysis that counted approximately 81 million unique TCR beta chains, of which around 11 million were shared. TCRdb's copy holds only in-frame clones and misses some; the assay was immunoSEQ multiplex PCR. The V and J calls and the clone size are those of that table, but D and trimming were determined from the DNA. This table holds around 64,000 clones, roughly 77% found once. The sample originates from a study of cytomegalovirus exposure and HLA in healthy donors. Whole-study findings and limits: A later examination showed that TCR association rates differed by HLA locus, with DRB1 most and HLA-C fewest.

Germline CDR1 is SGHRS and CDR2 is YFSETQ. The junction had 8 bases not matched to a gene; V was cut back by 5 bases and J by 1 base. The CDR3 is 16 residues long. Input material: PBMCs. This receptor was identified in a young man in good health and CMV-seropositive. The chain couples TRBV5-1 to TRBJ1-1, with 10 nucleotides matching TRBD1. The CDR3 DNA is TGCGCCAGCAGAACCGGGACAGGGGTCAAGAACACTGAAGCTTTCTTT. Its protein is CASRTGTGVKNTEAFF.